The source of this T cell receptor beta chain is a study of cytomegalovirus exposure and HLA in healthy donors. Both 60 Vbeta primers and 13 Jbeta primers went into the PCR. TCRdb's table, derived via immunoSEQ multiplex PCR, lists solely in-frame clones and lacks some. This table has more than 95,000 clones, approximately 82% appearing once. Of note for this clone: The antigen remains undetermined.

Study results and caveats: DRB1 showed the most TCR associations and HLA-C the fewest in a later analysis, as rates varied by HLA locus. Among immune exposure information, only CMV serostatus was available. Association of 16,951 TCR beta sequences with HLA alleles was found at 0.05 false discovery rate in a later analysis. The authors listed 164 TCR beta chains as cytomegalovirus-associated.

V trimming: 0 bases; J trimming: 1 base; junction bases outside the gene matches: 13. The CDR3 is 19 amino acids. Looked up from germline, CDR1 is SGDLS and CDR2 is YYNGEE. The sequenced sample was PBMCs. The rearrangement links TRBV9 to TRBJ2-5; TRBD2 matches 9 bases. The sequence derives from a man in his late teens or twenties in good health and CMV-seropositive. CDR3 DNA: TGTGCCAGCAGCGTAGTTGGTGGGCGGCTAGCGGGGATCCAAGAGACCCAGTACTTC. Translation: CASSVVGGRLAGIQETQYF.